This T cell receptor beta chain was obtained from a study of blood T cell repertoires in COVID-19. Libraries were prepared by immunoSEQ multiplex PCR; TCRdb keeps only in-frame clonotypes and omits some of them. Found here are 150,000 or so clones, about four fifths of them singletons; the top ten hold about 29%. Germline V gene lookup returns CDR1 LGHNT and CDR2 FRNRAP. This CDR3 is 15 amino acids long. With 2 bases removed from V and 1 base from J, the gap between germline ends came to 9 bases. The source of this sequence is a woman aged 60-75 years with acute or convalescent COVID-19. The chain is built from TRBV12-5 and TRBJ2-1; D is uncertain. Sequences were obtained from peripheral blood. The DNA of the CDR3 is TGTGCTAGTGGTTTGAGAAGAGGTTCCTACAATGAGCAGTTCTTC. Residues: CASGLRRGSYNEQFF.